This T cell receptor (beta chain) is drawn from a study of blood T cell repertoires in COVID-19. Across the study: PBMCs, B-cell-depleted T cells, or T cells provided the cDNA or gDNA that made up the material.

Some clones are missing from TCRdb's copy, which holds only in-frame ones; the method was immunoSEQ multiplex PCR. Of about 380,000 clones in the sample, roughly 77% are singletons; the top ten hold about 1%. In germline, CDR1 is SGDLS, CDR2 YYNGEE. The CDR3 length is 12 residues. V lost 8 bases and J lost 7, with 16 bases in between. This chain joins TRBV9 and TRBJ2-7; D may be TRBD2 (5 bases). The sequenced material came from peripheral blood. This clonotype was obtained from a human donor with acute or convalescent COVID-19. The donor label of this sample is uncertain. The CDR3 sequence: CARHCGPLEQYF. CDR3 DNA: TGTGCCAGACACTGCGGGCCTTTGGAGCAGTACTTC.